The subject of this entry is one T cell receptor beta chain. Produced via immunoSEQ multiplex PCR; TCRdb's table is partial and in-frame only. The sample holds roughly 600,000 clones, nearly 98% seen once. CD8 cells classed as naive were CD45RO-negative and positively selected for CCR7, excluding terminally differentiated effector memory CD45RA+ cells. This entry belongs to a study of shared clonotypes between healthy human individuals. Trimming cost V 8 bases and J 9 bases, with 8 bases left between them. This CDR3 is 10 amino acids long. CDR1 is MDHEN, CDR2 SYDVKM, per germline. This TCR was sampled from a man under 40 in good health. Sequencing was carried out using naive CD8+ T cells sorted from blood. The chain combines TRBV28 with TRBJ2-1, with D perhaps TRBD1 (6 bases). The CDR3 reads CASLQGEQFF. The CDR3 DNA reads TGTGCCAGCTTACAGGGTGAGCAGTTCTTC.